This T cell receptor beta chain was identified in a study of human T cells and chemical hapten exposure (dated by TCRdb to the early 2020s). Study-level background: For sensitization, 2% DPC in acetone was applied to a 2 cm by 2 cm area of upper inner arm skin. Patients additionally received weekly therapeutic DPC doses to the scalp throughout the roughly 25-week study period. Patch tests used Finn chambers with 0.01% DPC on the upper back, scored after 6 days by International Contact Dermatitis Research Group standards. Most of the patients in the cohort were female, and the cohort covered alopecia areata with under or over 50% scalp involvement, alopecia totalis and alopecia universalis. Libraries were pooled for sequencing, and per-sample TCR yields varied mainly because of small differences in library volumes within the pool. In alopecia patients, the study followed how the peripheral blood TCR repertoire changed in vivo over primary and secondary sensitization to diphenylcyclopropenone (DPC), a hapten. Blood samples were taken from patients before sensitization (week 0) and at 2, 6 and about 24 weeks after DPC sensitization. For TCR sequencing, blood came from 25 to 35 alopecia patients at anywhere from one to four time points (pre-sensitization, 2, 6 and 24 weeks). Broad study findings and their caveats: Repeated subsampling changed both the strength of the expansion versus patch-test correlation and the threshold at which that correlation became significant. Expanded TCRs formed significantly more large CDR3 similarity clusters than pre-sensitization or healthy control sets, consistent with antigen-driven responses. Patch test score correlated positively with the number of PT1 expanded TCRs, reaching significance at thresholds 8, 16 and 32 but not at 4. Because all patients had alopecia, a presumed autoimmune disease, the immune response of the patients might differ from that of healthy individuals. No change with DPC sensitization was found in the number of TCRs above 1 in 1000 frequency, and no evidence of global repertoire structure alterations was found.

Points on this clonotype: The antigen it binds to is not known. Per-nucleotide qualities are absent, and no much larger clonotype sits a single base away.

The library was obtained by RACE. The run used a NextSeq 500. During library preparation, unique molecular identifiers were attached to individual cDNA molecules so that TCRs could be counted in a quantitative, reproducible way. From each blood RNA sample, both TCR alpha and TCR beta chains were sequenced. Regarding the original processing steps: Samples had a median of about 96,000 TCRs, with a range from roughly 23,224 to 700,000. The Decombinator software suite was used to annotate V, J and CDR3 in the TCR reads. For the PS versus PT1 abundance plots, all samples were subsampled to the same number of TCRs (28,000). TCRs were defined as expanded if absent before sensitization and observed at least eight times at the 2-week time point. The raw public reads went through TCRdb reprocessing: fastp at Q25, MiXCR clone calling, in-frame beta chains kept. Each entry is one CDR3 protein sequence, shown with its most common DNA and genes. The authors' filters were not applied to this entry. This sample gives 150,000 to 200,000 distinct CDR3 sequences in total; about 14% of them show up just once. The top ten clonotypes cover 1.5% to 2% of the sample.

The meaning of the sample's time point label: patch test 1, 2 weeks after DPC sensitization. The treatment or condition label on this specimen signifies: therapeutic diphenylcyclopropenone sensitization with weekly scalp DPC. At every patch-test visit, the blood draw took place before the patch test was put on. To be eligible, patients had to be aged 18 to 70, diagnosed with alopecia and judged suitable for DPC therapy, while pregnant patients were excluded. Total RNA was extracted from unfractionated whole blood that had been collected in Tempus Blood RNA tubes. There are 14 amino acids in the CDR3, from cysteine to phenylalanine inclusive. The sequence is cut down to CDR3 DNA, 42 bases in frame from base 1. After removal of 2 bases from V and 4 bases from J, the junction retains 1 base not matched to a gene. The germline V gene supplies CDR1 MGHRA and CDR2 YSYEKL.

The material sequenced was whole blood, taken in connection with sensitization to the hapten diphenylcyclopropenone (DPC). The source is a woman in her thirties with alopecia areata. Some clones in this sample may be carry-over from other donors' samples. The V and J segments used are TRBV4-1 and TRBJ2-2, with 7 bases aligning to TRBD1. Here the CDR3 is given as CASSQWDSTGELFF. The nucleotide sequence reads as follows: TGCGCCAGCAGCCAATGGGACAGCACCGGGGAGCTGTTTTTT.